A single sample gave rise to the 20 T cell receptor beta chains below, sequenced in a study of blood T cell repertoires in COVID-19. Libraries were prepared by immunoSEQ multiplex PCR; TCRdb keeps only in-frame clonotypes and omits some of them. Counted here are about 170,000 clones, 82% occurring once; the ten biggest clones make up around 7%. Sample: peripheral blood. The receptors come from a woman aged 40 to 49 with COVID-19, enrolled during active disease.

The V and J genes are TRBV28 and TRBJ2-7; no clear D. Germline loops: CDR1 MDHEN, CDR2 SYDVKM. The CDR3 is 12 amino acids. V was clipped by 8 bases and J by 3 bases, with 11 bases between them. In nucleotides, the CDR3 is TGTGCCAGCGCCTCAGGTTTCTACGAGCAGTACTTC. Translation: CASASGFYEQYF.

The V and J genes are TRBV27 and TRBJ1-4; 8 nucleotides align to TRBD1. The CDR3 sequence is 15 residues long. The V segment lost 7 bases and the J segment 9 bases; nucleotides outside the gene matches: 13. CDR1 is MNHEY and CDR2 is SMNVEV in the germline V gene (reference sequence). CDR3 loop: CASKSWTGRVQKLFF. DNA of the CDR3: TGTGCCAGCAAATCCTGGACAGGGAGGGTCCAAAAACTGTTTTTT.

The chain couples TRBV27 to TRBJ2-5; 7 bases are shared with TRBD1. Germline V gene lookup returns CDR1 MNHEY and CDR2 SMNVEV (reference sequence). The CDR3 totals 16 residues. The trim removed 6 bases at V and 0 bases at J, leaving 10 bases unmatched. CDR3 region: CASSVTHRGNQETQYF. The CDR3 DNA reads TGTGCCAGCAGCGTGACCCACAGGGGTAACCAAGAGACCCAGTACTTC.

The rearrangement links TRBV6-6 to TRBJ2-6; 11 bases are a match to TRBD1. CDR1 and CDR2 from the germline V gene are MNHNY and SVGAGI (reference sequence). The CDR3 loop spans 15 amino acids. V gave up 9 bases and J gave up 1 base; unmatched junction bases: 2. In DNA, the CDR3 is TGTGCCAGTGGACAGGGGGCGTCTGGGGCCAACGTCCTGACTTTC. It is translated as CASGQGASGANVLTF.

CDR3 residues: CASSLRSPLHF. In DNA form, the CDR3 reads TGTGCCAGCAGTTTACGGTCACCCCTCCACTTT. The chain uses TRBV28 and TRBJ1-6; D gene unclear. The V end was cut by 2 bases, the J end by 10 bases, with 3 bases between. Per germline, CDR1 MDHEN and CDR2 SYDVKM. CDR3 length: 11 amino acids.

The chain joins TRBV6-5 to TRBJ2-7; 8 bases are a match to TRBD2. The V segment lost 4 bases and the J segment 2 bases; nucleotides outside the gene matches: 4. Germline lookup yields CDR1 MNHEY and CDR2 SVGAGI. The CDR3 length is 14 residues. This CDR3 is CASSSGLVAYEQYF. The CDR3, as DNA: TGTGCCAGCAGTTCGGGACTAGTAGCCTACGAGCAGTACTTC.

J is TRBJ2-6 and V is TRBV7-3; TRBD1 aligns across 8 bases. Germline V gene lookup returns CDR1 SGHTA and CDR2 FQGTGA. The CDR3 length is 20 residues. The V gene end was trimmed by 4 bases and the J gene end by 3 bases; junction bases not matched to a gene: 17. DNA of the CDR3: TGTGCCAGCAGCTCCTTCGGACAGGGCGGTTTTCGTTATGGGGCCAACGTCCTGACTTTC. This encodes CASSSFGQGGFRYGANVLTF.

The chain uses TRBV4-1 and TRBJ2-7; a weak D match, TRBD1 (6 bases). Deletions cut 0 bases from V and 3 bases from J, with 15 bases between. Germline loops: CDR1 MGHRA, CDR2 YSYEKL. The CDR3 length is 16 residues. The CDR3 nucleotides are TGCGCCAGCAGCCAAGACCGATGGGACAAAGGCTACGAGCAGTACTTC. Amino acids: CASSQDRWDKGYEQYF.

Regarding this clone: At one end, the junction sequence differs from germline, possibly due to a read error. The chain carries TRBV7-7 and TRBJ2-3, with TRBD2 matching over 7 bases. Germline values: CDR1 SSHAT, CDR2 FNYEAQ (reference sequence). CDR3 size: 17 residues. The CDR3 DNA reads TGTGCTAGCAGCCTCGGGGGAGGGATCACTAGCACAGATACGCAGTATTTT. Protein sequence: CASSLGGGITSTDTQYF. Together with reference TRBV7-7 and TRBJ2-3, the CDR3 gives the full variable domain: GAGVSQSPRYKVTKRGQDVTLRCDPISSHATLYWYQQALGQGPEFLTYFNYEAQPDKSGLPSDRFSAERPEGSISTLTIQRTEQRDSAMYRCASSLGGGITSTDTQYFGPGTRLTVL.

This chain links TRBV5-6 with TRBJ2-3, with D unclear. Trimming took 2 bases from V and 2 from J, leaving 9 bases between them. Germline lookup yields CDR1 SGHDT and CDR2 YYEEEE. CDR3 length: 14 residues. For the CDR3, the DNA is TGTGCCAGCAGCTTCTCCCTTTCCACAGATACGCAGTATTTT. Translated: CASSFSLSTDTQYF.

This chain connects TRBV4-1 to TRBJ1-1; TRBD1 agrees at 12 bases. J lost 2 bases, V lost 4 bases, and 2 bases had no gene match. The CDR3 is made up of 15 amino acids. CDR1 is MGHRA, CDR2 YSYEKL, per germline. The chain's CDR3 is CASSRGQGANTEAFF. CDR3 DNA sequence: TGCGCCAGCAGCCGGGGACAGGGGGCAAACACTGAAGCTTTCTTT.

This chain connects TRBV13 to TRBJ2-2; 12 bases match TRBD2. Germline-derived CDR1 and CDR2 are PRHDT and FYEKMQ (reference sequence). This CDR3 is built from 19 residues. The trim removed 6 bases at V and 7 bases at J, leaving 18 bases unmatched. Here the CDR3 reads CASSWTSGAVGLRSGELFF. The CDR3, as DNA: TGTGCCAGCAGTTGGACTAGCGGGGCCGTGGGGTTACGGAGCGGGGAGCTGTTTTTT.

V is TRBV6-5 and J is TRBJ2-4, with TRBD1 identical over 9 bases. V gave up 6 bases and J gave up 1 base; unmatched junction bases: 4. The CDR3 runs 15 residues. Germline V gives CDR1 MNHEY, CDR2 SVGAGI. This CDR3 is CASRGTGTAKNIQYF. In DNA form, the CDR3 reads TGTGCCAGCAGAGGGACAGGGACTGCCAAAAACATTCAGTACTTC.

The rearrangement uses TRBV7-3 and TRBJ2-1, with 9 bases lining up with TRBD1. The CDR3 covers 16 residues. Germline V gene lookup returns CDR1 SGHTA and CDR2 FQGTGA. After removal of 2 bases from V and 6 bases from J, the junction contained 8 bases not matched to a gene. CDR3 coding DNA: TGTGCCAGCAGCTTATCTTGGACAGGGGCTGGCAATGAGCAGTTCTTC. This sequence encodes CASSLSWTGAGNEQFF.

The genes are TRBV4-2 and TRBJ2-1, with D perhaps matching TRBD2 (6 bases). Between the trimmed V and J ends, which lost 2 bases and 5 bases, there was a span of 16 bases. CDR1 and CDR2 (germline): LGHNA, YNFKEQ. The CDR3 length is 16 residues. The CDR3 here is CASSQNGLALNNEQFF. CDR3 DNA: TGTGCCAGCAGCCAAAACGGTCTAGCGTTGAACAATGAGCAGTTCTTC.

This clone showed up just a few times. This chain uses TRBV7-9 with TRBJ2-5, with D hard to call. The CDR3 has 14 residues. Germline CDR1 is SEHNR and CDR2 is FQNEAQ (reference sequence). V lost 3 bases and J lost 2, with 10 bases in between. The CDR3 spells CASSLFTSQETQYF. The CDR3 DNA follows: TGTGCCAGCAGCTTGTTTACATCTCAAGAGACCCAGTACTTC.

This chain connects TRBV27 to TRBJ1-5, with TRBD1 matching 7 bases. The CDR3 runs to 14 residues. The germline V gene encodes CDR1 MNHEY and CDR2 SMNVEV (reference sequence). The ends lost 4 bases at V and 6 bases at J; junction bases unmatched: 6. CDR3 sequence reads: CASSSLTGSQPQHF. DNA for the CDR3: TGTGCCAGCAGTTCCTTGACAGGGAGTCAGCCCCAGCATTTT.

This clone has only a few counts. The chain combines TRBV5-1 with TRBJ1-5; 10 bases line up with TRBD1. CDR1 and CDR2 from the germline V gene are SGHRS and YFSETQ. Trimming at V came to 5 bases and at J to 5 bases, leaving 7 bases not matched to a gene. The CDR3 is 15 residues long. The CDR3 spells CASSPRTGGDQPQHF. The CDR3 coding sequence is TGCGCCAGCAGTCCCAGGACAGGGGGGGATCAGCCCCAGCATTTT.

The genes are TRBV28 and TRBJ2-7, with a weak D call TRBD2 (5 bases). V lost 6 bases, J lost 3 bases, and 12 bases lay in between. The CDR3 contains 13 residues. CDR1 is MDHEN, CDR2 SYDVKM, per germline. The CDR3 DNA is TGTGCCAGCAGCTCTAGCAATATCTACGAGCAGTACTTC. Amino acid sequence: CASSSSNIYEQYF.

The J gene is TRBJ1-4, the V gene TRBV27; 7 positions match TRBD1. Germline V gene sequence: CDR1 MNHEY, CDR2 SMNVEV (reference sequence). V was pared by 6 bases and J by 4 bases, with 20 bases of the junction left unmatched. The CDR3 extends over 19 amino acids. CDR3 bases: TGTGCCAGCAGCTTGTCAGCGTGGGTCACCGGGACAGATAATGAAAAACTGTTTTTT. It codes for CASSLSAWVTGTDNEKLFF.